A single T cell receptor beta chain is shown here with its context. The ends were cut back, 1 base at V and 4 bases at J, with 9 bases in the middle. The germline CDR1 and CDR2 sequences are SGHTA and FQGNSA. CDR3 length equals 14 residues. MiXCR, applied by TCRdb to the RT-PCR reads, yields one record per CDR3 protein. Counted here are fewer than 800,000 distinct CDR3 sequences, 14% occurring once; the ten biggest clones make up roughly 3.6%. V usage is TRBV7-2 and J usage is TRBJ2-3; D uncertain. The specimen sequenced was memory CD4+ T cells from blood. This sequence originates from a female donor in good health, serving as a healthy control. The CDR3 loop reads CASSLGAASDTQYF. CDR3 DNA sequence: TGTGCCAGCAGCTTAGGTGCCGCGTCAGATACGCAGTATTTT. Using reference TRBV7-2 and TRBJ2-3 for the parts outside the CDR3, the full variable domain is GAGVSQSPSNKVTEKGKDVELRCDPISGHTALYWYRQSLGQGLEFLIYFQGNSAPDKSGLPSDRFSAERTGGSVSTLTIQRTQQEDSAVYLCASSLGAASDTQYFGPGTRLTVL.